This TCR beta chain was retrieved from a study of cytomegalovirus exposure and HLA in healthy donors (dated by TCRdb to 2016 to 2017). For the wider study: An earlier analysis of approximately 600 of the donors reported 250 to 300 Gb of sequence data and about 100 million unique TCR beta sequences from 150 million to 200 million T cells. An early release covering roughly 580 HLA-typed donors comprised about 300 gigabases of sequencing data and tens of millions of unique TCR sequences. Among the roughly 380 genotyped donors, 75% to 90% belonged to the genetic ancestry cluster associated with self-reported Caucasian donors. The aim of the study was to test whether cataloging public T cell receptors could identify signatures of past pathogen exposure. The study used immunosequencing to profile the T cell repertoires of under 700 subjects and linked those repertoires to cytomegalovirus serostatus. Besides the first cohort of under 700 subjects, a separate validation cohort made up of over a hundred different subjects was used. To predict cytomegalovirus infection status, the study brought together high-throughput TCR immunosequencing, statistical association of individual TCRs with disease status, and machine learning. A later analysis re-analyzed previously published TCR beta repertoires from about 730 donors and added high-resolution HLA genotyping to study TCR occurrence patterns. The later analysis used no new phenotypic data to find candidate immune exposures, relying instead on TCR beta sequences and their occurrence across donors. An earlier analysis of some 600 of the donors applied high-throughput TCR beta sequencing to assess whether each TCR beta V gene segment acted as functional or pseudogenic. Alongside the repertoire data, information on donor age, sex, ethnicity and CMV serostatus was compiled. In a later genetic analysis, genome-wide SNP genotypes for about three fifths of the 666 donors were used, and that subset was treated as a discovery cohort. All discovery cohort repertoires had been generated on a single sequencing platform. HLA typing covered class I and class II loci at four-digit resolution. The number of donors typed differed by locus, with 629-630 for A, B, C, DRB1 and DQB1, approximately 500 for DQA1, over 600 for DPA1, and under 490 for DPB1. Because of strong linkage in the cohort, roughly five DR-DQ haplotypes were treated as single units for association and clustering. On average, roughly 240,000 unique TCR beta nucleotide sequences were sequenced per donor among 398 genotyped donors of the cohort, with around 19% of those sequences being non-productive.

The cohort consisted of 666 healthy bone marrow donors. At the time of sampling, every cohort member was nominally healthy, though immune exposures that went unrecorded were likely present. The donor tested CMV seronegative and was one of the 352 seronegative cohort members. Every donor gave a peripheral blood sample, and the peripheral blood mononuclear cells from that sample were used for TCR beta sequencing. Genomic DNA was extracted from the blood cell samples with the Qiagen DNeasy Blood Extraction Kit. The method was the immunoSEQ multiplex PCR assay. The multiplex PCR relied on a mix of 60 forward primers for TCR Vbeta segments and 13 reverse primers for TCR Jbeta segments. The CDR3 region of rearranged TCR beta genes was amplified from genomic DNA with a multiplex PCR assay. The amplified TCR beta libraries were sequenced on the Illumina HiSeq System as 87-base-pair reads. As for the original processing: A later analysis counted about 80 million unique TCR beta chains across the 550 to 750 repertoires, and around 12 million of these chains were shared by at least two donors. To remove PCR and sequencing errors, raw reads were error-corrected and collapsed into unique sequences using a nearest-neighbor algorithm that merged closely related sequences. To assign V, D and J gene segments, CDR3 sequences were aligned to IMGT reference sequences. Each retained sequence needed at least a six-nucleotide match to both a V gene segment and a J gene segment. Rearrangements were classified as productive when the CDR3 lacked stop codons and remained in frame with V and J, and all other rearrangements were classified as non-productive. Following IMGT convention, CDR3 was defined as the stretch from the second conserved V-encoded cysteine to the conserved J-encoded phenylalanine. In an earlier analysis of more than 550 of the donors, sequences lacking an unambiguous match to a single V gene segment were excluded. In an earlier analysis of a few hundred of the donors, V segments were called functional above 56.7% productive rearrangements and were called segregating when the between-donor standard deviation exceeded 5%. A statistical classification framework was built to diagnose cytomegalovirus status from the catalog of TCR beta chain sequences. In a later analysis, V and J genes were assigned by comparing TCR nucleotide sequences against IMGT/GENE-DB human TR gene sequences. A later analysis assigned CDR3 sequences and most-parsimonious VDJ recombination scenarios with the TCRdist pipeline. In a later analysis, each TCR beta chain was defined by its CDR3 amino acid sequence together with its V-gene family, and reads without a unique V-gene family were excluded. In a later analysis, some 600 highly shared, low-generation-probability nucleotide sequences were removed to address suspected cross-contamination and a sequencing artifact. In a later analysis, a clonal expansion index was calculated for each public chain from normalized within-repertoire ranks of inferred template counts. In a later analysis, generation probabilities were computed using a VDJ recombination model fitted to out-of-frame rearrangements, and the results were checked against IGoR. In a later analysis, hypergeometric tests were used to score TCR-TCR, TCR-HLA and TCR-CMV co-occurrence, with a repertoire-size bias correction applied to TCR pairs. False discovery rates were estimated in a later analysis by permuting HLA or CMV assignments 20 times. In a later analysis, co-occurring TCRs were grouped using DBSCAN, and TCRdist sequence similarity was added for clustering within HLA-allele-positive subsets. Co-occurrence clustering excluded repertoires with fewer than 30,000 or more than 120,000 public chains, plus five with anomalous nucleotide sharing. TCRdb holds this immuneACCESS table with in-frame rearrangements only. Some clones are missing; in checked studies, unresolved V genes explain under half, and the rest has no known cause. The V and J calls and clone size were taken over from that table, and D and trimming were inferred from the DNA. The sample table contains 200,000 to 250,000 clones; only one count was recorded for about 81% of them. 2.5% to 3.5% of the sample is in the top ten clones.

In the case of this clone: Its binding antigen is unknown. One junction end disagrees with the germline gene, perhaps due to a read error.

What the research found in general, with its limitations: A later analysis found that most CMV-associated TCR beta chains appeared HLA-restricted, with HLA associations seemingly driven largely by CMV exposure. An association between a missense DCLRE1C variant and V-gene and J-gene trimming of TCR beta chains was found in a later genetic analysis and replicated in an independent cohort. Cytomegalovirus status was reported to be diagnosed by the classifier with high specificity and sensitivity in both the original and validation cohorts. Compared with equally common non-associated chains, HLA-associated TCR beta chains in a later analysis were more clonally expanded and had lower generation probabilities. The sequencing pipeline was judged likely to have produced a cluster of highly shared sequence variants as a technical artifact. Linkage disequilibrium might explain the correlated functional status among segregating V segments, but an unknown experimental factor could not be excluded. Most TCR sequences were observed very rarely across donors, whereas some public TCRs were present in many individuals. According to a later genetic analysis, donors in an Asian-associated ancestry cluster had fewer N-insertions in productive TCRs than the approximately 610-donor mean. The 87-base-pair reads could not distinguish some IMGT-functional V segments, including TRBV6-2 and TRBV6-3, so those segments were excluded. It was suggested by the authors that the approach could potentially be generalized to other disease states and immunological phenotypes. This cohort had only TCR beta chains sequenced, and the lack of alpha or paired-chain data limited which features could be detected. In a later analysis, the rate of TCR association differed among HLA loci, with DRB1 alleles having the most associated TCRs and HLA-C alleles having the fewest. A total of around 150 TCR beta chains were listed by the study as associated with cytomegalovirus. A further reported finding was that TCR beta sequences accurately predicted the HLA-A and HLA-B alleles for most subjects in the first cohort. A later analysis associated 15,000 to 20,000 TCR beta sequences with specific HLA alleles at a false discovery rate of 0.05. HLA typing was unavailable for some donors at each locus, so association tests used only the typed subset. Broadly in line with IMGT annotations, most TCR beta V segments showed up in productive rearrangements about 87% or about 30% of the time in an earlier analysis of about 500 of the donors. Several of the top co-occurrence clusters appeared to be linked to parvovirus B19, influenza, CMV and Epstein-Barr virus, according to a later analysis. When HLA alleles, especially DR and DQ, strongly co-occurred, TCR associations were difficult to assign to individual alleles. In vitro tests confirmed that a few of the cytomegalovirus-associated TCR beta chains recognize cytomegalovirus antigens. Over 15 rarely observed V segments, including chromosome 9 orphons, were excluded from the earlier analysis of 550 to 700 of the donors because counts were too low. For the cohort, immune exposure information was limited to CMV serostatus. Presence/absence analyses assumed roughly uniform sequencing depth across donors, an assumption that may not hold.

CDR1 and CDR2 are read off the germline V gene (reference sequence) as GTSNPN and SVGIG. The cysteine opens and the phenylalanine closes a CDR3 of 13 amino acids. The sequence is cut down to CDR3 DNA, 39 bases in frame from base 1. The sequence links TRBV30 to TRBJ2-3, with no confident D gene call. The receptor was isolated from a woman between 40 and 55 years old in good health and CMV-seronegative. What was sequenced was PBMCs. The CDR3 protein: CAWGGFSKDTQYF. The DNA is as follows: TGTGCCTGGGGTGGCTTTAGCAAAGATACGCAGTATTTT.